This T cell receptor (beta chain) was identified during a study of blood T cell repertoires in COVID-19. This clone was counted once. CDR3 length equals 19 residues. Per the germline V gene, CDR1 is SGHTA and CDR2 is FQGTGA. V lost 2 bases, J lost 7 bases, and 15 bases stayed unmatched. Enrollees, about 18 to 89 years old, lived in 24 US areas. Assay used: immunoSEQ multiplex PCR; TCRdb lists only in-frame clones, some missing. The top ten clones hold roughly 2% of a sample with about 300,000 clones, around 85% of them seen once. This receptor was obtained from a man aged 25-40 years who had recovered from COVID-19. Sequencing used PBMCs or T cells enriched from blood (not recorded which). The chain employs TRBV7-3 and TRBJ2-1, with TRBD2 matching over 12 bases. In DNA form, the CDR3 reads TGTGCCAGCAGCTTATTTCCTAGCGGGGGGGCCCTGTCTCTTAATGAGCAGTTCTTC. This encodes CASSLFPSGGALSLNEQFF.